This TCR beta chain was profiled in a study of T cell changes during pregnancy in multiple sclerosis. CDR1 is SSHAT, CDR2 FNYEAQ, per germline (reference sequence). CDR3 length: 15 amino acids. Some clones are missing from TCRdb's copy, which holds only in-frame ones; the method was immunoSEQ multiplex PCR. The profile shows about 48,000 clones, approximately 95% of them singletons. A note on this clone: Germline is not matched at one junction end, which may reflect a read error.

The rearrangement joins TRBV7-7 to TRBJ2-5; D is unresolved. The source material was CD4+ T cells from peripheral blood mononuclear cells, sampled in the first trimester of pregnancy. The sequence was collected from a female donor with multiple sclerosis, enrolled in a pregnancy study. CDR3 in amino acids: CASSVSQTLDETQYF. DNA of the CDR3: TGTGCTAGCAGCGTATCACAAACGCTAGATGAGACCCAGTACTTC.